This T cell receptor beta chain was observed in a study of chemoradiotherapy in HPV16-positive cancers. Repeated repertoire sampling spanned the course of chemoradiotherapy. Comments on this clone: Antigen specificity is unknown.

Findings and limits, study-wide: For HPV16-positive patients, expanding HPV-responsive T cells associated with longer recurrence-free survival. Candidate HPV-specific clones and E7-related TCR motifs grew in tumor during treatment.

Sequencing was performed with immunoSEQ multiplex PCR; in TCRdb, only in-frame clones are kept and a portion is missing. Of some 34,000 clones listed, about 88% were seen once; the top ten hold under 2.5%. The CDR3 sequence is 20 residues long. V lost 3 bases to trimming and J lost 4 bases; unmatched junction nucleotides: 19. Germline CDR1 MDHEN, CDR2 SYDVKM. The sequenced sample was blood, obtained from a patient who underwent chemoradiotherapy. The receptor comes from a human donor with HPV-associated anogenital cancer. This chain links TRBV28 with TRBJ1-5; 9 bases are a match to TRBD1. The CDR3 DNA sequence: TGTGCCAGCAGTTTTGATAAGGTGGGCAGAGAGACAGGGGGAAATCAGCCCCAGCATTTT. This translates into CASSFDKVGRETGGNQPQHF.